The 25 T cell receptor beta chains below were found in one sample sequenced in a study of blood T cell repertoires in COVID-19. Measured with immunoSEQ multiplex PCR; TCRdb has only the in-frame clones, and not every one. The sample has about 46,000 clones, over 80% seen once. Sequenced: peripheral blood. These receptors were collected from a human donor in a cohort sampled during active COVID-19.

The chain links TRBV28 to TRBJ2-7; TRBD1 agrees at 8 bases. Germline assignment: CDR1 MDHEN and CDR2 SYDVKM. V trimming: 6 bases; J trimming: 3 bases; junction bases outside the gene matches: 13. The CDR3 runs to 16 residues. The DNA of the CDR3 is TGTGCCAGCAGCCTTAGGCGGGGACAGGTGGGCTACGAGCAGTACTTC. Translation gives CASSLRRGQVGYEQYF. The full variable domain, with the rest looked up from reference TRBV28 and TRBJ2-7, is DVKVTQSSRYLVKRTGEKVFLECVQDMDHENMFWYRQDPGLGLRLIYFSYDVKMKEKGDIPEGYSVSREKKERFSLILESASTNQTSMYLCASSLRRGQVGYEQYFGPGTRLTVT.

This chain links TRBV5-4 with TRBJ1-4; 8 bases are shared with TRBD1. CDR3 length equals 14 residues. Trimming cost V 5 bases and J 5 bases; bases outside gene matches: 5. Germline V gene sequence: CDR1 SGHNT, CDR2 YYREEE (reference sequence). CDR3 in amino acids: CASRPGGSNEKLFF. CDR3 sequence (DNA): TGTGCCAGCAGACCAGGGGGCAGCAATGAAAAACTGTTTTTT.

The sample holds one count of this clone. The chain employs TRBV12-5 and TRBJ1-2; 7 nucleotides line up with TRBD1. The CDR3 runs to 16 residues. The germline V gene encodes CDR1 LGHNT and CDR2 FRNRAP. The V and J ends lost 0 bases and 1 base, in that order; junction bases with no gene match: 5. The CDR3 sequence is CASGLVPRQGNYGYTF. The CDR3 coding sequence is TGTGCTAGTGGTTTGGTACCTCGACAGGGTAACTATGGCTACACCTTC.

The chain couples TRBV13 to TRBJ1-2; D gene ambiguous. This CDR3 contains 13 residues. Germline CDR1 reads PRHDT; CDR2 reads FYEKMQ (reference sequence). V lost 5 bases and J lost 5, with 12 bases in between. CDR3 residues: CASSRGGQYGYTF. The CDR3 coding sequence is TGTGCCAGCAGCCGCGGAGGCCAGTATGGCTACACCTTC.

The CDR3 DNA sequence: TGCGCCAGCAGCATGTCGAGAACGGGACAGGGGGCCTACGAGCAGTACTTC. It specifies CASSMSRTGQGAYEQYF. The chain uses TRBV5-1 and TRBJ2-7, with TRBD1 matching 11 bases. Germline CDR1 reads SGHRS; CDR2 reads YFSETQ. The ends lost 4 bases at V and 2 bases at J; junction bases unmatched: 11. The length of the CDR3 is 17 residues.

This chain joins TRBV7-9 and TRBJ2-1; D perhaps matches TRBD1 (5 bases). V dropped 4 bases and J dropped 9 bases, with 13 bases sitting between them. CDR1 is SEHNR, CDR2 FQNEAQ, per germline (reference sequence). The CDR3 contains 13 residues. DNA of the CDR3: TGTGCCAGCAGCTCCGCCAGGGTTGTTGAGCAGTTCTTC. This sequence encodes CASSSARVVEQFF.

The V gene is TRBV19, the J gene TRBJ2-7; 11 nucleotides align to TRBD2. CDR1 and CDR2 from the germline V gene are LNHDA and SQIVND (reference sequence). V lost 7 bases, J lost 4 bases, and 9 bases stayed unmatched. The CDR3 extends over 15 amino acids. The CDR3 bases are TGTGCCAGTAAAAGAGGAACTAGCGGGAGTTACGAGCAGTACTTC. Translating it yields CASKRGTSGSYEQYF.

V usage is TRBV7-2 and J usage is TRBJ2-7, with 9 positions matching TRBD1. The CDR3 totals 16 residues. CDR1 and CDR2 (germline): SGHTA, FQGNSA. J lost 5 bases, V lost 4 bases, and 12 bases had no gene match. This CDR3 is CASSSSPGQGSHEQYF. The CDR3 nucleotides read TGTGCCAGCAGCTCGTCGCCGGGACAGGGTTCGCACGAGCAGTACTTC.

The chain carries TRBV27 and TRBJ2-1, with 9 bases fitting TRBD2. This CDR3 is built from 15 residues. J was trimmed by 7 bases and V by 3 bases; bases with no gene match: 7. Germline assignment: CDR1 MNHEY and CDR2 SMNVEV (reference sequence). The CDR3: CASSFGGGARNEQFF. The CDR3 bases are TGTGCCAGCAGTTTCGGCGGGGGGGCCAGGAATGAGCAGTTCTTC.

The gene calls are TRBV5-4 and TRBJ1-1; 9 bases map to TRBD1. V lost 4 bases to trimming and J lost 4 bases; unmatched junction nucleotides: 14. This CDR3 has 17 amino acids. Germline V gene data show CDR1 as SGHNT and CDR2 as YYREEE (reference sequence). CDR3 nucleotide sequence: TGTGCCAGCAGCCGGGGACAGGGTAGTGGTATAGGCACTGAAGCTTTCTTT. Amino acids: CASSRGQGSGIGTEAFF.

This rearrangement joins TRBV28 to TRBJ2-7; 7 positions agree with TRBD2. The CDR3 consists of 17 residues. J was trimmed by 0 bases and V by 8 bases; bases with no gene match: 16. Germline lookup yields CDR1 MDHEN and CDR2 SYDVKM. CDR3 DNA sequence: TGTGCCAGCGGTTCGTCTGCGGGGGACTTCCCCTCCTACGAGCAGTACTTC. Translated, it gives CASGSSAGDFPSYEQYF.

The chain combines TRBV3-1 (or the pseudogene TRBV3-2) with TRBJ1-1; perhaps TRBD1 as D (6 bases). The V gene lost 8 bases and the J gene lost 5 bases, with 15 bases spanning the gap. The CDR3 has 13 amino acids. Germline V gene sequence: CDR1 LGHDT, CDR2 YNNKEL (reference sequence). The CDR3 loop is CASGGEGGTEAFF. The CDR3 bases are TGTGCCAGCGGGGGAGAGGGGGGGACTGAAGCTTTCTTT.

This sequence joins TRBV10-3 and TRBJ1-2; 9 bases align to TRBD1. Germline CDR1 and CDR2: ENHRY and SYGVKD. V trimming: 4 bases; J trimming: 0 bases; junction bases outside the gene matches: 9. The CDR3 extends over 17 amino acids. CDR3 in DNA: TGTGCCATCAGTGTCGGACAGGGGACCCTGACTAACTATGGCTACACCTTC. Translating gives CAISVGQGTLTNYGYTF.

This chain joins TRBV11-2 and TRBJ2-3, with 8 bases matching TRBD2. The CDR3 is made up of 16 amino acids. CDR1 is SGHAT and CDR2 is FQNNGV in the germline V gene. Losses at the gene ends were 2 bases for V and 1 base for J; bases not matched to a gene: 5. CDR3 sequence (DNA): TGTGCCAGCAGCTTAAACCGAGCGGGGGGCACAGATACGCAGTATTTT. Translating it yields CASSLNRAGGTDTQYF.

This sequence joins TRBV11-2 and TRBJ1-2; maybe TRBD1 (6 bases). CDR1 SGHAT and CDR2 FQNNGV come from the germline V gene. The V end lost 5 bases, the J end lost 7 bases, and 20 bases lay between the germline ends. The CDR3 extends over 15 amino acids. The CDR3 DNA reads TGTGCCAGCAGCCCAGCGGTACAGGGTTCGGGTGGCTACACCTTC. It encodes CASSPAVQGSGGYTF.

The V call is TRBV14, the J call TRBJ2-1, with no clear D. The CDR3 has 12 amino acids. Germline assignment: CDR1 SGHDN and CDR2 FVKESK. V was clipped by 2 bases and J by 4 bases, with 3 bases between them. CDR3 in DNA: TGTGCCAGCAGCCAACATTACAATGAGCAGTTCTTC. Its protein product is CASSQHYNEQFF.

The chain employs TRBV10-3 and TRBJ2-7, with 9 bases lining up with TRBD2. V gave up 0 bases and J gave up 5 bases; unmatched junction bases: 2. Germline CDR1 is ENHRY and CDR2 is SYGVKD. This CDR3 is built from 14 residues. CDR3 DNA: TGTGCCATCAGTGAGTCGCGGGAGGGCCACGAGCAGTACTTC. Its translation is CAISESREGHEQYF.

The CDR3 loop reads CASSFGLAGGHNEQFF. CDR3 nucleotide sequence: TGCGCCAGCAGCTTCGGACTAGCGGGAGGCCACAATGAGCAGTTCTTC. The J gene is TRBJ2-1, the V gene TRBV5-1, with 14 bases fitting TRBD2. V dropped 2 bases and J dropped 5; count of bases not matched to a gene: 3. CDR1 and CDR2 (germline): SGHRS, YFSETQ. This CDR3 region has 16 residues.

Only one count was recorded for this clone. The chain employs TRBV30 and TRBJ1-2, with no clear D. Between the trimmed V and J ends, which lost 0 bases and 1 base, there was a span of 3 bases. The germline V gene encodes CDR1 GTSNPN and CDR2 SVGIG (reference sequence). The CDR3 totals 12 residues. The CDR3 region is CAWSVHNYGYTF. The CDR3, as DNA: TGTGCCTGGAGTGTACATAACTATGGCTACACCTTC.

The chain recombines TRBV2 with TRBJ2-3; 8 nucleotides line up with TRBD1. The junction had 6 bases not matched to a gene; V was cut back by 8 bases and J by 2 bases. There are 14 residues in the CDR3. Germline-derived CDR1 and CDR2 are SNHLY and FYNNEI. CDR3 region: CASVRDRTTDTQYF. CDR3 sequence (DNA): TGTGCCAGCGTGCGGGACAGGACCACAGATACGCAGTATTTT.

The chain employs TRBV7-3 and TRBJ1-1; weak D call: TRBD1 (5 bases). This CDR3 region has 13 residues. Trimming cost V 5 bases and J 6 bases, with 13 bases left between them. CDR1 and CDR2 from the germline V gene are SGHTA and FQGTGA. CDR3 in DNA: TGTGCCAGCAGCCCACGGGGGTCCTCTGAAGCTTTCTTT. Its translation: CASSPRGSSEAFF.

The chain joins TRBV11-1 to TRBJ2-1; TRBD2 matches at 8 bases. CDR1 SGHAT and CDR2 FQDESV come from the germline V gene (reference sequence). Losses at the gene ends were 3 bases for V and 3 bases for J; bases not matched to a gene: 4. CDR3 length: 15 residues. The CDR3 reads CASSFGGASYNEQFF. CDR3 nucleotide sequence: TGTGCCAGCAGCTTCGGGGGGGCCAGCTACAATGAGCAGTTCTTC.

V and J are TRBV20-1 and TRBJ1-1; tentatively, D is TRBD1 (5 bases). The CDR3 length is 14 residues. Trimming shortened V by 3 bases and J by 4 bases, and 15 bases separated the two germline ends. Germline V gene lookup returns CDR1 DFQATT and CDR2 SNEGSKA (reference sequence). The CDR3, as DNA: TGCAGTGCTAGTACCACGGGGGTGGGCACTGAAGCTTTCTTT. Amino acids: CSASTTGVGTEAFF.

The chain is built from TRBV7-6 and TRBJ1-5, with D tentatively TRBD1 (6 bases). From germline, CDR1 is SGHVS and CDR2 FNYEAQ. V was trimmed by 5 bases and J by 3 bases, leaving 11 bases between them. The CDR3 totals 14 residues. The CDR3 loop reads CASSPGGSNQPQHF. The CDR3 DNA sequence: TGTGCCAGCAGCCCGGGGGGCTCCAATCAGCCCCAGCATTTT. The variable domain in full, with the rest retrieved from reference TRBV7-6 and TRBJ1-5, is GAGVSQSPRYKVTKRGQDVALRCDPISGHVSLYWYRQALGQGPEFLTYFNYEAQQDKSGLPNDRFSAERPEGSISTLTIQRTEQRDSAMYRCASSPGGSNQPQHFGDGTRLSIL.

CDR3 coding DNA: TGTGCCAGCTCACCATCCGTTGGTACAGGGGGGTACGAGCAGTACTTC. Protein product: CASSPSVGTGGYEQYF. This chain joins TRBV18 and TRBJ2-7; 8 positions agree with TRBD1. There are 16 residues in the CDR3. Germline loops: CDR1 KGHSH, CDR2 LQKENI. The ends lost 2 bases at V and 4 bases at J; junction bases unmatched: 10.